Detailed here is one TCR beta chain. Its antigen is currently unknown. This specimen comes from a study of tumor-infiltrating lymphocytes in primary liver carcinoma. On the study more broadly: Aged between 30 and 69 years, the patients were men and women.

There are 15 residues in the CDR3. V shed 6 bases, J shed 13 bases, and the junction held 18 bases outside the gene matches. Making TCR beta cDNA involved roughly 500 ng total RNA and a constant-region primer. Investigators got TCR beta libraries out of three nested multiplex PCR rounds, done with slightly modified ARM-PCR. Running roughly 10 cycles apiece, the first two PCR rounds relied on TRBV1-TRBV30 forward primers together with a C-beta reverse primer. Each CDR3 protein is one row after TCRdb ran MiXCR on the multiplex PCR reads. Of roughly 100,000 distinct CDR3 sequences listed, roughly 80% are singletons. Study results and caveats: A fraction of only about 7-25% of top clones appeared in all five tumor regions. Pairs of tumor regions overlapped more than tumor-adjacent and tumor-blood pairs did.

Unsorted bulk tissue of about 19-33 mg yielded co-extracted RNA and DNA. Per tumor, sampling covered five separate regions. Specimen: liver tumor tissue from sampling region 3. Indicated subset: tumor region T3, left-lateral pole. The chain is built from TRBV12-3 or TRBV12-4 and TRBJ2-1, with 7 bases identical to TRBD1. The TCR sequence derives from a man in his forties or fifties with primary liver carcinoma and hepatitis B virus infection. Written as DNA, the CDR3 is TGTGCCAGCAGGGGGACGGGACAGCCATACAATAAACAGTTCTTC. Amino acid sequence: CASRGTGQPYNKQFF.